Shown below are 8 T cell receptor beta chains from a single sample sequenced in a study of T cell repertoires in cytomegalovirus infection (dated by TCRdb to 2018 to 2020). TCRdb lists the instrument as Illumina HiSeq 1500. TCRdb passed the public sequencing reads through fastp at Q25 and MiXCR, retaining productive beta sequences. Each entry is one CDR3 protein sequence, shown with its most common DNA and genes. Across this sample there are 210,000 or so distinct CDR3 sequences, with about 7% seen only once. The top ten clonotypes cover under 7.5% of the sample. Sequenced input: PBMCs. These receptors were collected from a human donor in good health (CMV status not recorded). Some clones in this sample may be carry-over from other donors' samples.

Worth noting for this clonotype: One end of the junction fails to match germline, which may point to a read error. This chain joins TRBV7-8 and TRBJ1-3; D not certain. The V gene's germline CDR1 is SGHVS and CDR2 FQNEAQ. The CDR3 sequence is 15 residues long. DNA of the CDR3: TGTGCCAACAGCTTTGGAGGGTCGGCGGGAAACACCTTATATTTT. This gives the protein CANSFGGSAGNTLYF.

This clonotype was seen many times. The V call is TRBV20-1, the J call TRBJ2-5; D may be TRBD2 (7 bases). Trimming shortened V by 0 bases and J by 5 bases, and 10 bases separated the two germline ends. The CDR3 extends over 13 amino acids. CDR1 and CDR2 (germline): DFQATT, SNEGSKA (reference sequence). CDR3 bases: TGCAGTGCTAGAGACGGGGGGCGGGAGACCCAGTACTTC. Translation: CSARDGGRETQYF.

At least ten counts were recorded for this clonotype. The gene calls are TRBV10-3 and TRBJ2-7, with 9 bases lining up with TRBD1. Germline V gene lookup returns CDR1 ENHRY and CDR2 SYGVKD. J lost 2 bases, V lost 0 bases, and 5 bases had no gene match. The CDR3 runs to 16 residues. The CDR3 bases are TGTGCCATCAGTGAGTCGAAGGGGACAGGGACCTACGAGCAGTACTTC. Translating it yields CAISESKGTGTYEQYF.

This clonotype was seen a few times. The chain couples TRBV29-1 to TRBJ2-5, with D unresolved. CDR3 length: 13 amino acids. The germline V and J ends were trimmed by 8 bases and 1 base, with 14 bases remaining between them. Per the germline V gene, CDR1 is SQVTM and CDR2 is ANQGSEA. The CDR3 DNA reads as TGCAGCACACGAAGGTCGAGCCAAGAGACCCAGTACTTC. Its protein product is CSTRRSSQETQYF.

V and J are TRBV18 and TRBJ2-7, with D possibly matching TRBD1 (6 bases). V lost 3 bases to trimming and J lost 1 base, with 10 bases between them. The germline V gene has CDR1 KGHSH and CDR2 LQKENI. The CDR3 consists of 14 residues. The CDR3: CASSPDRRSYEQYF. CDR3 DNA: TGTGCCAGCTCACCGGACAGACGTTCCTACGAGCAGTACTTC. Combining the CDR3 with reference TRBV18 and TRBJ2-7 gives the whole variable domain NAGVMQNPRHLVRRRGQEARLRCSPMKGHSHVYWYRQLPEEGLKFMVYLQKENIIDESGMPKERFSAEFPKEGPSILRIQQVVRGDSAAYFCASSPDRRSYEQYFGPGTRLTVT.

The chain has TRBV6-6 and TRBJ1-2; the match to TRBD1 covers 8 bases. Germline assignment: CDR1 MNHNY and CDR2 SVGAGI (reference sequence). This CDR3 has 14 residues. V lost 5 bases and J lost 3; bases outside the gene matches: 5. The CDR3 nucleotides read TGTGCCAGCAGTCCCGGACAGGGCCACTATGGCTACACCTTC. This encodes CASSPGQGHYGYTF.

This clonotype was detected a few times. The CDR3 sequence: CASKGQGGTEAFF. CDR3 in DNA: TGTGCCAGCAAAGGGCAGGGAGGCACTGAAGCTTTCTTT. This chain links TRBV6-1 with TRBJ1-1, with D possibly matching TRBD1 (5 bases). This CDR3 has 13 residues. From germline, CDR1 is MNHNS and CDR2 SASEGT. V lost 7 bases and J 4 bases, leaving 13 bases between the germline ends.

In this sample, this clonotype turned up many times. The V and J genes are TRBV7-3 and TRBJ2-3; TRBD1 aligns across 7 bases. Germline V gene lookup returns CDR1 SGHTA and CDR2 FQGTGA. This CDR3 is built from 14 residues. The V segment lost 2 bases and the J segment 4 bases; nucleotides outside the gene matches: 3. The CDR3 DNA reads TGTGCCAGCAGCTTAGACAGGGTTGCAGATACGCAGTATTTT. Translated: CASSLDRVADTQYF.